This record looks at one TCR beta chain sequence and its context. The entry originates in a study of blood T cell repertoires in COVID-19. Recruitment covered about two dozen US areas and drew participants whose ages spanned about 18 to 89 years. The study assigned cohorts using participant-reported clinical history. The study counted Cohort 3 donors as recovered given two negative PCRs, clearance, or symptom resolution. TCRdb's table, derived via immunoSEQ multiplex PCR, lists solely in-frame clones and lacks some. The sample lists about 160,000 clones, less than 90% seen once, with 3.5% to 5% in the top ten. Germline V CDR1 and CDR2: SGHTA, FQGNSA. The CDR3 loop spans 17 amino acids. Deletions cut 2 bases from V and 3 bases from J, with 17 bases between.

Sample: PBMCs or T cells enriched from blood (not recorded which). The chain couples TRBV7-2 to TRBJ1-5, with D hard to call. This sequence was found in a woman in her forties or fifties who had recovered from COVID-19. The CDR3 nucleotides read TGTGCCAGCAGCTTATTGGGCCAGGCGCCCTTCAATCAGCCCCAGCATTTT. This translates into CASSLLGQAPFNQPQHF.